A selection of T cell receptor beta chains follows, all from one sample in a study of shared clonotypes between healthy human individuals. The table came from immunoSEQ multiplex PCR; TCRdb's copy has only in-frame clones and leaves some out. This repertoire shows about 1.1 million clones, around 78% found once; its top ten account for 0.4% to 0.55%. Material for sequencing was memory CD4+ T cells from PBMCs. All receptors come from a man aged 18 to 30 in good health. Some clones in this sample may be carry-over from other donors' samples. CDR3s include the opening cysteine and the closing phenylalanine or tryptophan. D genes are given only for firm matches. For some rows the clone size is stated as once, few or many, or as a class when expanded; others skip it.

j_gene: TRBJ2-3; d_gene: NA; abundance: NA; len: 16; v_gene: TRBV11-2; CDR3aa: CASSLAVSAGTDTQYF; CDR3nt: TGTGCCAGCAGCTTAGCTGTAAGCGCGGGCACAGATACGCAGTATTTT
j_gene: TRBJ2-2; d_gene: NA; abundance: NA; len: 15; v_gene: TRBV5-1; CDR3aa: CASSYPRSGSGELFF; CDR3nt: TGCGCCAGCAGCTATCCCCGATCCGGATCCGGGGAGCTGTTTTTT
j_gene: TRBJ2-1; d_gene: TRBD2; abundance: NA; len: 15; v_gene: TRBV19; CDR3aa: CASSSQAGLSNEQFF; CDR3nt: TGTGCCAGTAGTTCCCAAGCGGGACTTTCCAATGAGCAGTTCTTC
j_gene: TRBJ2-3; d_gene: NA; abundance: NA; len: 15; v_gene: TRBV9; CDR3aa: CASSTRTAPRDTQYF; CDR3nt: TGTGCCAGCAGCACCCGGACAGCCCCGCGGGATACGCAGTATTTT
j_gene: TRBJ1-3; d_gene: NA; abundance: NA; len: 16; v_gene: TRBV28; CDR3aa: CASSLLGQEIGNTIYF; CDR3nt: TGTGCCAGCAGTTTATTGGGGCAGGAGATTGGAAACACCATATATTTT
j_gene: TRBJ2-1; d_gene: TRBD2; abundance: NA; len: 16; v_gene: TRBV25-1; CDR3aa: CASRGSGASSYNEQFF; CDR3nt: TGTGCCAGCAGGGGAAGCGGGGCAAGCTCCTACAATGAGCAGTTCTTC
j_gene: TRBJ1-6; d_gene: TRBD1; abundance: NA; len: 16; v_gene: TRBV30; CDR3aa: CAWSPSSGQGVGPLHF; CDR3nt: TGTGCCTGGAGTCCTAGTTCGGGACAGGGAGTTGGACCCCTCCACTTT
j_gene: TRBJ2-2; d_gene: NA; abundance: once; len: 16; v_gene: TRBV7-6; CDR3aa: CASSLYGGPSTGELFF; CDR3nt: TGTGCCAGCAGCTTATACGGCGGGCCGAGCACCGGGGAGCTGTTTTTT
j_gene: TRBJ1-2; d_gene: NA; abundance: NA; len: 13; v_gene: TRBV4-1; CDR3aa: CASSQIDRSGYTF; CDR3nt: TGCGCCAGCAGCCAGATTGACAGGTCCGGCTACACCTTC
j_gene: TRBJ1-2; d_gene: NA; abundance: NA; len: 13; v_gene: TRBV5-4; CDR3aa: CASSRDSNYGYTF; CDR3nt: TGTGCCAGCAGCCGGGATTCCAACTATGGCTACACCTTC
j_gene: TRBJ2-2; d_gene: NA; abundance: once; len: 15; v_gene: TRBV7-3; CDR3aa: CASSYGGAGTGELFF; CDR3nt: TGTGCCAGCAGCTACGGAGGTGCGGGCACCGGGGAGCTGTTTTTT
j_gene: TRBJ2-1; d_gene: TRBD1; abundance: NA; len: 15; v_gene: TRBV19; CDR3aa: CASSIDRGLGNEQFF; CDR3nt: TGTGCCAGTAGTATAGACAGGGGGCTCGGCAATGAGCAGTTCTTC
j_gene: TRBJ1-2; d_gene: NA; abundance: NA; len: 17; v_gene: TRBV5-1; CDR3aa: CASSREKLTDNARGYTF; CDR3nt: TGCGCCAGCAGCCGGGAAAAATTGACAGACAACGCCCGCGGCTACACCTTC
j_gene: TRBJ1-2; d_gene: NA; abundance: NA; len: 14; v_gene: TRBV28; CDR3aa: CASSLLGGAGGYTF; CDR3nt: TGTGCCAGCAGTCTTCTCGGGGGCGCGGGAGGCTACACCTTC
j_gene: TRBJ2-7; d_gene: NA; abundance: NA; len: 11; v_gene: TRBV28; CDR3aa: CASSFRSLKYF; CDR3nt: TGTGCCAGCAGTTTTAGGTCACTCAAGTACTTC
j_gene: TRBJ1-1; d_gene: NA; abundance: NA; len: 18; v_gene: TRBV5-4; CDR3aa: CASSLGGRRVGMNTEAFF; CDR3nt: TGTGCCAGCAGCTTGGGGGGGAGAAGGGTCGGGATGAACACTGAAGCTTTCTTT
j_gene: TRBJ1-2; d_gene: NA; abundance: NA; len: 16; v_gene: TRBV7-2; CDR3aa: CASSSVSGLRTYGYTF; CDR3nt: TGTGCCAGCAGCTCGGTTTCCGGGCTCCGGACCTATGGCTACACCTTC
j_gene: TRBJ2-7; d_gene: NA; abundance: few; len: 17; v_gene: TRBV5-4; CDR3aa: CASSLGGAGPALSEQYF; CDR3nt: TGTGCCAGCAGCTTGGGAGGGGCGGGACCAGCCTTATCCGAGCAGTACTTC
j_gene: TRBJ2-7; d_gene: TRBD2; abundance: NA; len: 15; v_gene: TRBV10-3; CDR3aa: CAISGGLTSGYEQYF; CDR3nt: TGTGCCATCAGTGGGGGTTTGACTAGCGGGTACGAGCAGTACTTC
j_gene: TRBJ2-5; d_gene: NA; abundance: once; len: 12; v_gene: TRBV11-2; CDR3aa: CASSLEGETQYF; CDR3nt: TGTGCCAGCAGCTTGGAGGGAGAGACCCAGTACTTC
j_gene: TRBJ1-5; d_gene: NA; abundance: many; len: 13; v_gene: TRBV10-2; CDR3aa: CASSAQGNQPQHF; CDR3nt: TGCGCCAGCAGTGCCCAGGGGAATCAGCCCCAGCATTTT
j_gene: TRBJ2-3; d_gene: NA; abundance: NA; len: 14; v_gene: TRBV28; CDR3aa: CASSPQWGYDTQYF; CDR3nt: TGTGCCAGCAGTCCCCAGTGGGGGTATGATACGCAGTATTTT
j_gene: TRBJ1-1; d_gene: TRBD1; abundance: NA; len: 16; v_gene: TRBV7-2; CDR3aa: CASSPQGQGERSEAFF; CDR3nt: TGTGCCAGCAGCCCCCAGGGACAGGGGGAGAGGTCTGAAGCTTTCTTT
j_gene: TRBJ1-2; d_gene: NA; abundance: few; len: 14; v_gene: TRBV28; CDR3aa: CASSPPGHDYGYTF; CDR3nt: TGTGCCAGCAGTCCCCCGGGACACGACTATGGCTACACCTTC
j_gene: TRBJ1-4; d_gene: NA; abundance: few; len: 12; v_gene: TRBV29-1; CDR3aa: CSARTADEKLFF; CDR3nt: TGCAGCGCCCGGACAGCCGATGAAAAACTGTTTTTT
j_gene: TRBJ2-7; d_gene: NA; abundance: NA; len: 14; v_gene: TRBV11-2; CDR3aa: CASSPITGRNEQYF; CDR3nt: TGTGCCAGCAGCCCGATCACAGGGAGAAACGAGCAGTACTTC
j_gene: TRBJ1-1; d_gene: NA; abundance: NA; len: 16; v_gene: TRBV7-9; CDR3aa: CASSLQTAKGKTEAFF; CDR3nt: TGTGCCAGCAGTTTACAGACGGCCAAGGGAAAAACTGAAGCTTTCTTT
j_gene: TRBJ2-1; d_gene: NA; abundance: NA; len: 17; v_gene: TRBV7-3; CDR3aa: CASSSRGGDLLHNEQFF; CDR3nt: TGTGCCAGCAGCTCCCGAGGTGGGGACTTGTTACATAATGAGCAGTTCTTC
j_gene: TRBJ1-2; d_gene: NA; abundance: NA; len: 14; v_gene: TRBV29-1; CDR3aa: CSVESTGLGNGYTF; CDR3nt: TGCAGCGTTGAATCTACAGGGTTAGGTAATGGCTACACCTTC
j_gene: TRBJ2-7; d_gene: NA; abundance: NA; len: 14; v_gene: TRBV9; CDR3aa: CASSPRQEVYEQYF; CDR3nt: TGTGCCAGCAGCCCCAGACAGGAGGTCTACGAGCAGTACTTC
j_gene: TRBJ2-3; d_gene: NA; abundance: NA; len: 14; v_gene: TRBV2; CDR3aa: CASKEMPSTDTQYF; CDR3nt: TGTGCCAGCAAAGAGATGCCTAGCACAGATACGCAGTATTTT
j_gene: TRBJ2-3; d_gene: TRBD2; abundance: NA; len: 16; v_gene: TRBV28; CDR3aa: CASSLIGSGVVNTQYF; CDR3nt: TGTGCCAGCAGCCTGATAGGTAGCGGGGTTGTAAATACGCAGTATTTT
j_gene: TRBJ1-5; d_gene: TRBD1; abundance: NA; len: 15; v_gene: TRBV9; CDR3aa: CASSVGQGMGQPQHF; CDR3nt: TGTGCCAGCAGCGTAGGACAGGGAATGGGTCAGCCCCAGCATTTT
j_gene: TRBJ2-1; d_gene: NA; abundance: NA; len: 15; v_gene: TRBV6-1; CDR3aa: CASTGLALGGNEQFF; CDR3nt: TGTGCCAGCACTGGTCTTGCGCTGGGGGGCAATGAGCAGTTCTTC
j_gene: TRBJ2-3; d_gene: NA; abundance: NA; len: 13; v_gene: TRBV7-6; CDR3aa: CASTLKAGDTQYF; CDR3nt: TGTGCCAGCACTCTAAAAGCGGGAGATACGCAGTATTTT
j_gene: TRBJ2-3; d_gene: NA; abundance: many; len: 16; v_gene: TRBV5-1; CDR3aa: CASSLVTGVFTDTQYF; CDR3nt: TGCGCCAGCAGCTTGGTGACGGGAGTTTTCACAGATACGCAGTATTTT
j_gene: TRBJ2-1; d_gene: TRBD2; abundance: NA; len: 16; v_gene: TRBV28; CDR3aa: CASSFLTGGTYNEQFF; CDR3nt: TGTGCCAGCAGTTTTTTAACGGGAGGGACCTACAATGAGCAGTTCTTC
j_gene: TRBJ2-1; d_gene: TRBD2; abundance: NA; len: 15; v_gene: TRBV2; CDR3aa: CASKPEAGGSYEQFF; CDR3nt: TGTGCCAGCAAACCCGAGGCGGGAGGGAGCTATGAGCAGTTCTTC
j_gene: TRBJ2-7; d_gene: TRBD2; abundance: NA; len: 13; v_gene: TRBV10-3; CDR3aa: CAITAGGPGEQYF; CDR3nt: TGTGCCATCACGGCGGGAGGGCCTGGCGAGCAGTACTTC
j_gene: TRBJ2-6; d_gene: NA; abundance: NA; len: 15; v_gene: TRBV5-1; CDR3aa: CASSPGTAGANVLTF; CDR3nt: TGCGCCAGCAGCCCGGGGACGGCCGGGGCCAACGTCCTGACTTTC
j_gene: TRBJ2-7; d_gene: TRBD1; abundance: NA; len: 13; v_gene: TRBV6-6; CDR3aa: CASSHRGSYEQYF; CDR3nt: TGTGCCAGCAGTCACAGGGGCTCCTACGAGCAGTACTTC
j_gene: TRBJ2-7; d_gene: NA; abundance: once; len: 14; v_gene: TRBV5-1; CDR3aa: CASSSQGTAYEQYF; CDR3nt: TGCGCCAGCAGCTCTCAGGGAACGGCCTACGAGCAGTACTTC
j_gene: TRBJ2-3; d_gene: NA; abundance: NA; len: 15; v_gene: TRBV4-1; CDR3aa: CASSQDRPSRDTQYF; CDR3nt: TGCGCCAGCAGCCAAGATAGGCCTAGCCGAGATACGCAGTATTTT
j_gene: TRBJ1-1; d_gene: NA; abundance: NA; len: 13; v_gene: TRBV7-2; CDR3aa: CASSLDRVTEAFF; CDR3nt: TGTGCCAGCAGCTTAGACCGGGTCACTGAAGCTTTCTTT
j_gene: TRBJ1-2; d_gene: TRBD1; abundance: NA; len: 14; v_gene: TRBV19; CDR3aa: CASSLTGDPSGYTF; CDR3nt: TGTGCCAGTAGTTTAACAGGGGACCCTTCCGGCTACACCTTC
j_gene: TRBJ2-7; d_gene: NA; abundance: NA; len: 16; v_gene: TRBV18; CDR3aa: CASSPARGASSYEQYF; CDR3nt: TGTGCCAGCTCACCCGCGAGGGGGGCGTCCTCCTACGAGCAGTACTTC
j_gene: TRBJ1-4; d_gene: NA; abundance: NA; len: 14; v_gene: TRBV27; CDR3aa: CASSFSATNEKLFF; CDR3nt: TGTGCCAGCAGTTTCAGTGCAACTAATGAAAAACTGTTTTTT
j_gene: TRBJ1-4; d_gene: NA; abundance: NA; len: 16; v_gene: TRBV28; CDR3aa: CASSLHLQGTNEKLFF; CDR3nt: TGTGCCAGCAGTTTACATCTACAGGGTACTAATGAAAAACTGTTTTTT
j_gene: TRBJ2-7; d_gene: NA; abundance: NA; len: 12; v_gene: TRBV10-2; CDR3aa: CASRRDSGEQYF; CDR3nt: TGCGCCAGCAGGAGGGACTCCGGGGAGCAGTACTTC
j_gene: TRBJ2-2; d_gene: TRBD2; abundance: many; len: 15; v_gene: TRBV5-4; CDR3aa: CASSSGTSYTGELFF; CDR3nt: TGTGCCAGCAGCTCCGGGACTAGTTACACCGGGGAGCTGTTTTTT
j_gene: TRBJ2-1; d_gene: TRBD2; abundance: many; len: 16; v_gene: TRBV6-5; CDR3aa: CASSYTGTSGRGEQFF; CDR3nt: TGTGCCAGCAGTTACACCGGGACTAGCGGGAGGGGTGAGCAGTTCTTC
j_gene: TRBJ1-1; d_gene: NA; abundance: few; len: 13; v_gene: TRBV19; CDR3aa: CASSAQASTEAFF; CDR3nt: TGTGCCAGTAGCGCACAGGCCAGCACTGAAGCTTTCTTT